Listed below are T cell receptor beta chains from one sample, sequenced in a study of blood T cell repertoires in COVID-19. Libraries were prepared by immunoSEQ multiplex PCR; TCRdb keeps only in-frame clonotypes and omits some of them. The sample carries hundreds of thousands of clones, approximately 85% recorded once. The material sequenced was peripheral blood. The receptors stem from a man between 50 and 59 years old with COVID-19, enrolled during active disease. Both conserved end residues are part of each CDR3. The D gene is left open where the match is weak. Clone size appears in some rows only: once, few, many, or a class for an expanded clone.

J | V | size | D | DNA | CDR3
TRBJ2-6 | TRBV5-1 | - | TRBD1 | TGCGCCAGCAGCCAGGGACAGGGTATCTCTGGGGCCAACGTCCTGACTTTC | CASSQGQGISGANVLTF
TRBJ2-2 | TRBV5-1 | - | - | TGCGCCAGCAGCTTGGTTGGGGAGACCGGGGAGCTGTTTTTT | CASSLVGETGELFF
TRBJ2-6 | TRBV7-2 | - | TRBD1 | TGTGCCAGCAGAAAAGGGACAGGGTATATAAGCTCTGGGGCCAACGTCCTGACTTTC | CASRKGTGYISSGANVLTF
TRBJ1-2 | TRBV4-1 | - | TRBD1 | TGCGCCAGCAGCCGACGGACAGGGGGAGACTATGGCTACACCTTC | CASSRRTGGDYGYTF
TRBJ2-2 | TRBV19 | - | TRBD1 | TGTGCCAGTGGAGAACAGGGGCCGAACACCGGGGAGCTGTTTTTT | CASGEQGPNTGELFF
TRBJ2-7 | TRBV28 | - | - | TGTGCCAGCAGTCTTTCCGACTACTCCTACGAGCAGTACTTC | CASSLSDYSYEQYF
TRBJ1-4 | TRBV6-5 | - | TRBD1 | TGTGCCAGCAGTCGCGTACAGGGGTCTAATGAAAAACTGTTTTTT | CASSRVQGSNEKLFF
TRBJ1-3 | TRBV3-1/TRBV3-2 | few | - | TGTGCCAGCAGCGTGTCCCTAGGAAACACCATATATTTT | CASSVSLGNTIYF
TRBJ2-1 | TRBV7-2 | - | TRBD2 | TGTGCCAGCAGTCCCACTAGCGGAAGAAACAATGAGCAGTTCTTC | CASSPTSGRNNEQFF
TRBJ1-6 | TRBV2 | few | - | TGTGCCAGTAACAGGGAGAGCTCCTATAATTCACCCCTCCACTTT | CASNRESSYNSPLHF
TRBJ2-3 | TRBV5-8 | - | TRBD2 | TGTGCCAGCAGCTTTGCCGGGGGGTCGGTAAATACGCAGTATTTT | CASSFAGGSVNTQYF
TRBJ2-1 | TRBV11-2 | few | - | TGTGCCAGCAGCTTCCCGGGCACCCGGGAAGGCAATGAGCAGTTCTTC | CASSFPGTREGNEQFF
TRBJ2-6 | TRBV19 | - | TRBD1 | TGTGCCAGTAGTCTCCGGGACAGGGGGGCTGGGGCCAACGTCCTGACTTTC | CASSLRDRGAGANVLTF
TRBJ2-4 | TRBV7-2 | - | TRBD1 | TGTGCCAGCAGCCCATTTCCGGGACAGGGGGCCAAAAACATTCAGTACTTC | CASSPFPGQGAKNIQYF
TRBJ1-2 | TRBV28 | - | TRBD1 | TGTGCCAGCAGCCGGACAGGGAATGGCTACACCTTC | CASSRTGNGYTF
TRBJ2-1 | TRBV27 | - | TRBD2 | TGTGCCACCCTCGCCGGGGGTGCGGGGGGTTACAATGAGCAGTTCTTC | CATLAGGAGGYNEQFF
TRBJ2-2 | TRBV7-3 | - | - | TGTGCCAGCAGCATTAGCGCCTCGAACACCGGGGAGCTGTTTTTT | CASSISASNTGELFF
TRBJ1-2 | TRBV12-3/TRBV12-4 | - | - | TGTGCCAGCGTGCCCGGGGGAAACTATGGCTACACCTTC | CASVPGGNYGYTF
TRBJ2-7 | TRBV6-6 | - | - | TGTGCCAGCAGTTACTCGACGGACAACTACGAGCAGTACTTC | CASSYSTDNYEQYF
TRBJ2-2 | TRBV7-3 | - | TRBD2 | TGTGCCAGCAGCTTAACTGCTAGCGGGGGGTTACGCACCGGGGAGCTGTTTTTT | CASSLTASGGLRTGELFF
TRBJ1-1 | TRBV14 | once | TRBD1 | TGTGCCAGCAGCGGACAGGGGGACACTGAAGCTTTCTTT | CASSGQGDTEAFF
TRBJ2-1 | TRBV5-1 | once | TRBD2 | TGCGCCAGCAGCTTGGTTAGCGGGGGATACAATGAGCAGTTCTTC | CASSLVSGGYNEQFF
TRBJ1-2 | TRBV5-4 | - | TRBD1 | TGTGCCAGCAGCCCTGACAGGGCTGACGGCTACACCTTC | CASSPDRADGYTF
TRBJ1-5 | TRBV5-8 | - | - | TGTGCCAGCCCCGGGGCGGGGGTCGGTCAGCCCCAGCATTTT | CASPGAGVGQPQHF
TRBJ1-2 | TRBV7-2 | once | TRBD1 | TGTGCCAGCAGCTTACCCGGGACAGGGATTACTAGCTATGGCTACACCTTC | CASSLPGTGITSYGYTF
TRBJ1-5 | TRBV28 | - | TRBD1 | TGTGCCAGCAGACGGACAGGGACCAGCAATCAGCCCCAGCATTTT | CASRRTGTSNQPQHF
TRBJ2-7 | TRBV15 | - | TRBD2 | TGTGCCACCAGCAGAGACGGCGGGAGCGAGCAGTACTTC | CATSRDGGSEQYF
TRBJ2-7 | TRBV19 | - | TRBD1 | TGTGCCAATTACCCGGGACAGGACTCCTACGAGCAGTACTTC | CANYPGQDSYEQYF